The 18 T cell receptor beta chains below come from one sample, sequenced in a study of blood T cell repertoires in COVID-19. Method: immunoSEQ multiplex PCR; TCRdb's copy keeps in-frame clones and lacks some. The sample carries approximately 52,000 clones, approximately 90% recorded once. The material sequenced was peripheral blood. These receptors came from a man aged 45-60 years with acute or convalescent COVID-19.

This chain joins TRBV19 and TRBJ1-5; D uncertain. CDR1 is LNHDA and CDR2 is SQIVND in the germline V gene (reference sequence). Trimming took 6 bases from V and 2 from J, leaving 11 bases between them. This CDR3 contains 14 residues. CDR3 sequence reads: CASSNSGGNQPQHF. DNA for the CDR3: TGTGCCAGTAGCAACAGCGGTGGCAATCAGCCCCAGCATTTT.

The chain has TRBV2 and TRBJ1-4; 8 bases map to TRBD1. Germline CDR1 and CDR2: SNHLY and FYNNEI. Unmatched junction bases numbered 8, after V lost 7 bases and J lost 7 bases. The CDR3 runs to 14 residues. CDR3 residues: CASTLEGQVEKLFF. CDR3 in DNA: TGTGCCAGCACCCTAGAGGGACAGGTTGAAAAACTGTTTTTT.

The rearrangement uses TRBV27 and TRBJ2-3; the D gene is possibly TRBD1 (5 bases). CDR3 length: 15 residues. V shed 6 bases and J shed 5 bases, with 18 bases lying between them. CDR1 MNHEY and CDR2 SMNVEV come from the germline V gene (reference sequence). The CDR3 DNA is TGTGCCAGCAGGTTTCAATCACAGGTTAGAGATACGCAGTATTTT. It translates to CASRFQSQVRDTQYF.

The chain joins TRBV5-1 to TRBJ2-2; a weak D match, TRBD2 (5 bases). Per germline, CDR1 SGHRS and CDR2 YFSETQ. The V end lost 3 bases, the J end lost 4 bases, and 13 bases lay between the germline ends. The CDR3 consists of 15 residues. For the CDR3, the DNA is TGCGCCAGCAGCTCCGGACTGGCGCGCACCGGGGAGCTGTTTTTT. It is translated as CASSSGLARTGELFF.

The rearrangement links TRBV4-2 to TRBJ1-3, with D unresolved. CDR1 and CDR2 from the germline V gene are LGHNA and YNFKEQ. V was trimmed by 3 bases and J by 0 bases, leaving 12 bases between them. The CDR3 runs 16 residues. CDR3 in amino acids: CASSQEPGVSGNTIYF. Written as DNA, the CDR3 is TGTGCCAGCAGCCAGGAGCCGGGAGTCTCTGGAAACACCATATATTTT.

This clone showed up just once. This chain's CDR3 is CAWSRRGGMSLHF. In DNA, the CDR3 is TGTGCCTGGAGTCGGCGGGGGGGGATGTCCCTCCACTTT. The V gene is TRBV30, the J gene TRBJ1-6; D perhaps matches TRBD1 (5 bases). This CDR3 has 13 residues. V was clipped by 2 bases and J by 14 bases, with 16 bases between them. Germline-derived CDR1 and CDR2 are GTSNPN and SVGIG (reference sequence).

This chain links TRBV19 with TRBJ2-2, with 7 bases aligning to TRBD1. The V gene's germline CDR1 is LNHDA and CDR2 SQIVND (reference sequence). V was clipped by 10 bases and J by 0 bases; unmatched bases: 11. The CDR3 sequence is 16 residues long. The CDR3 reads CATETGKSSNTGELFF. CDR3 sequence (DNA): TGTGCCACCGAGACAGGGAAGAGTTCGAACACCGGGGAGCTGTTTTTT.

This chain connects TRBV2 to TRBJ2-3; weak D call: TRBD1 (6 bases). This CDR3 comprises 15 residues. The V end lost 3 bases, the J end lost 2 bases, and 12 bases lay between the germline ends. Germline CDR1 is SNHLY and CDR2 is FYNNEI. CDR3 sequence reads: CASSDRGFVTDTQYF. For the CDR3, the DNA is TGTGCCAGCAGTGACAGGGGCTTTGTCACAGATACGCAGTATTTT.

The CDR3 DNA sequence: TGTGCCAGCAGGGACGAAACAGGATCCTACGAGCAGTACTTC. Translated: CASRDETGSYEQYF. The rearrangement links TRBV11-2 to TRBJ2-7; tentatively, D is TRBD1 (5 bases). CDR1 is SGHAT and CDR2 is FQNNGV in the germline V gene. The V gene lost 6 bases and the J gene lost 1 base, with 13 bases spanning the gap. The length of the CDR3 is 14 residues.

The CDR3 sequence is CASSLEGGVGYTF. The CDR3 coding sequence is TGTGCCAGCAGTTTAGAAGGCGGGGTTGGCTACACCTTC. V gene TRBV12-3 or TRBV12-4 combines with J gene TRBJ1-2; no definite D call. The length of the CDR3 is 13 residues. V was pared by 1 base and J by 7 bases, with 10 bases between.

V usage is TRBV28 and J usage is TRBJ1-1, with 12 bases fitting TRBD1. Per the germline V gene, CDR1 is MDHEN and CDR2 is SYDVKM. After removal of 6 bases from V and 0 bases from J, the junction contained 11 bases not matched to a gene. CDR3 length: 18 amino acids. CDR3: CASSLPEGQGAMNTEAFF. The CDR3 region has the DNA TGTGCCAGCAGCCTCCCGGAGGGACAGGGGGCCATGAACACTGAAGCTTTCTTT. The variable domain in full, completed from reference TRBV28 and TRBJ1-1, reads DVKVTQSSRYLVKRTGEKVFLECVQDMDHENMFWYRQDPGLGLRLIYFSYDVKMKEKGDIPEGYSVSREKKERFSLILESASTNQTSMYLCASSLPEGQGAMNTEAFFGQGTRLTVV.

This chain links TRBV7-9 with TRBJ1-4, with D tentatively TRBD1 (6 bases). Germline V gene lookup returns CDR1 SEHNR and CDR2 FQNEAQ (reference sequence). With 2 bases removed from V and 7 bases from J, the gap between germline ends came to 11 bases. This CDR3 has 14 amino acids. The CDR3 DNA reads TGTGCCAGCAGCTTAACAGGGACGGGTGAAAAACTGTTTTTT. Translating it yields CASSLTGTGEKLFF.

The CDR3 sequence: CASSSRTGNEAFF. CDR3 DNA: TGTGCCAGCAGCTCGCGGACTGGTAATGAAGCTTTCTTT. This sequence joins TRBV14 and TRBJ1-1; unclear D gene. The CDR3 spans 13 residues. The V end lost 5 bases, the J end lost 7 bases, and 14 bases lay between the germline ends. Germline CDR1 reads SGHDN; CDR2 reads FVKESK. Variable domain in full (rest from reference TRBV14 and TRBJ1-1): EAGVTQFPSHSVIEKGQTVTLRCDPISGHDNLYWYRRVMGKEIKFLLHFVKESKQDESGMPNNRFLAERTGGTYSTLKVQPAELEDSGVYFCASSSRTGNEAFFGQGTRLTVV.

The rearrangement links TRBV29-1 to TRBJ1-2, with TRBD1 as a possible D gene (5 bases). From germline, CDR1 is SQVTM and CDR2 ANQGSEA. The CDR3 runs 11 residues. Trimming left V 6 bases short and J 2 bases short, with 7 bases between. Here the CDR3 reads CSVRANYGYTF. The CDR3 region has the DNA TGCAGCGTCAGGGCCAACTATGGCTACACCTTC.

The chain links TRBV11-3 to TRBJ2-3; 9 nucleotides match TRBD2. The CDR3 has 15 amino acids. Germline CDR1 reads SGHNT; CDR2 reads YENEEA. V lost 4 bases, J lost 4 bases, and 6 bases stayed unmatched. The CDR3 coding sequence is TGTGCCAGCAGCTGGGGGACTAGCCACTCAGATACGCAGTATTTT. It is translated as CASSWGTSHSDTQYF.

The chain carries TRBV11-2 and TRBJ1-4, with TRBD1 matching over 7 bases. V lost 4 bases to trimming and J lost 8 bases; unmatched junction nucleotides: 10. From germline, CDR1 is SGHAT and CDR2 FQNNGV. There are 15 residues in the CDR3. Written as DNA, the CDR3 is TGTGCCAGCAGCTATACAGGGGCCGGAAGGGAAAAACTGTTTTTT. Amino acid sequence: CASSYTGAGREKLFF.

This sequence joins TRBV3-1 (or the pseudogene TRBV3-2) and TRBJ2-7, with D tentatively TRBD1 (5 bases). Germline CDR1 and CDR2: LGHDT and YNNKEL (reference sequence). Trimming took off 3 bases at V and 0 bases at J, with 21 bases between the two ends. This CDR3 spans 18 amino acids. In DNA form, the CDR3 reads TGTGCCAGCAGCCATGACAGCCTATCCTCCCAAATCTCCTACGAGCAGTACTTC. Translated, it gives CASSHDSLSSQISYEQYF.

This CDR3 reads CASSIGTGQGLDEQYF. CDR3 coding DNA: TGTGCCAGTAGTATAGGCACCGGGCAGGGTCTGGACGAGCAGTACTTC. J is TRBJ2-7 and V is TRBV19, with a possible D match to TRBD1 (5 bases). In germline, CDR1 is LNHDA, CDR2 SQIVND (reference sequence). CDR3 size: 16 residues. V was clipped by 1 base and J by 5 bases, with 18 bases between them.